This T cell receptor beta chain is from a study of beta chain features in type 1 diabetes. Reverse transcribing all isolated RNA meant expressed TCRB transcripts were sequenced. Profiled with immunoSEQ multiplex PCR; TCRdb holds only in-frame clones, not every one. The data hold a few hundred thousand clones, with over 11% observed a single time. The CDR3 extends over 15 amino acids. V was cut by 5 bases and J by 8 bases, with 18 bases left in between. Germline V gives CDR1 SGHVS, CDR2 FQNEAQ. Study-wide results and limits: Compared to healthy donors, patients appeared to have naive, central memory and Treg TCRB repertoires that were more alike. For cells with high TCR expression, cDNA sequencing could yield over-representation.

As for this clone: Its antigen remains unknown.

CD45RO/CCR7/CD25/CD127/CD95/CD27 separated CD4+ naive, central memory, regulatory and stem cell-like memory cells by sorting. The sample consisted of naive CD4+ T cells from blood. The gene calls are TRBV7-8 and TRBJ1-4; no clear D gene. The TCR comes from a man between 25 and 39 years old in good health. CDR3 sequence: CASSESRDKPEKLFF. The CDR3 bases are TGTGCCAGCAGCGAGTCCCGGGATAAACCCGAAAAACTGTTTTTT.